This T cell receptor beta chain was identified during a study of T-cell memory formation after mild COVID-19. CDR3 size: 15 residues. CDR1 LNHNV and CDR2 YYDKDF come from the germline V gene (reference sequence). Notes on this clonotype: Antigen: not known. Mismatch with germline at one junction end may stem from a read error.

Overall study results and limits: The main location of contracting CD4+ clones was CM and EM, and that of contracting CD8+ clones was EMRA. A second wave expanding day 15 to 37 was CD4+-biased; contracting clones were balanced. Pre-infection memory contained some responding clones, which suggested that cross-reactive memory had joined.

TCRdb reprocessed the 5' RACE reads via MiXCR and lists one record per CDR3 protein. The repertoire holds 580,000 or so distinct CDR3 sequences, with around 15% as singletons. Specimen: PBMCs or a T cell subset sorted from them (not recorded which). The receptor comes from an adult woman who had mild COVID-19 (a few samples of this study predate the infection). Cell type and time point are not known. This chain connects TRBV15 to TRBJ2-5; the D is unclear. CDR3 in DNA: TGTGCCACCAGCAGTTTCTCGGCCAACCAGGAGACCCAGTACTTC. Its protein is CATSSFSANQETQYF.